This T cell receptor (beta chain) appears in the sequencing data of a study of T cell repertoires in cytomegalovirus infection. Whole-study results and caveats: The cumulative frequency of public TCR beta families identified carriers of CMV plus the relevant HLA.

From the reads, TCRdb called clonotypes with MiXCR, one entry per CDR3 protein. The repertoire holds some 160,000 distinct CDR3 sequences, with over 15% as singletons. Germline V lookup: CDR1 PRHDT, CDR2 FYEKMQ (reference sequence). V was pared by 8 bases and J by 1 base, with 5 bases of the junction left unmatched. There are 14 residues in the CDR3. Concerning this clonotype itself: The antigen is undetermined.

Sequencing was done on a sample of CD8+ T cells from PBMCs. The sequence was collected from a human donor in good health (CMV status not recorded). Some clones in this sample may be carry-over from other donors' samples. J is TRBJ2-1 and V is TRBV13, with TRBD2 matching 7 bases. The CDR3 region has the DNA TGTGCCAGCCAAGCGGGAAAGTCCTACAATGAGCAGTTCTTC. Encoded protein: CASQAGKSYNEQFF.